This T cell receptor (beta chain) originates from a study of blood T cell repertoires in COVID-19. Study background: Donors in the United States, Italy and Spain gave samples during acute or convalescent COVID-19. T cells, B-cell-depleted T cells, or PBMCs provided the cDNA or gDNA that served as material.

The CDR3 length is 17 residues. V was cut by 4 bases and J by 2 bases, with 18 bases left in between. Germline V gives CDR1 MNHEY, CDR2 SMNVEV (reference sequence). Assay used: immunoSEQ multiplex PCR; TCRdb lists only in-frame clones, some missing. Of approximately 200,000 clones listed, more than 65% were seen once; the top ten hold approximately 2.9%. This clone was observed a single time. This clonotype originated in a woman younger than 45 who had recovered from COVID-19. Sequencing input: peripheral blood. The gene calls are TRBV27 and TRBJ2-1, with D possibly matching TRBD2 (6 bases). For the CDR3, the DNA is TGTGCCAGCAGTTCTAAGGGGACTTCCGGGGCCTACAATGAGCAGTTCTTC. Translating gives CASSSKGTSGAYNEQFF.